The text below deals with one T cell receptor (beta chain). Its target is unknown. The data were obtained in a study of shared clonotypes between healthy human individuals. Study information: Aged 18 to 49, the donors were two women and a few men.

Across several immunoSEQ plates, the genomic DNA of each subset was split evenly. Data came from immunoSEQ multiplex PCR; TCRdb stores just in-frame clones and leaves some out. The sample lists over a million clones, about 96% occurring once. Losses at the gene ends were 6 bases for V and 3 bases for J; bases not matched to a gene: 8. The CDR3 runs 16 residues. Per germline, CDR1 SNHLY and CDR2 FYNNEI. General study findings and limits: Across a handful of donors, naive CD4 shared 5% to 6.5%, naive CD8 more than 3%, memory CD4 more than 2%, memory CD8 0.4%. Estimated richness was generally greater in naive than memory subsets.

Sequencing was done on a sample of naive CD4+ T cells sorted from blood. The sample's subset: CD45RA+ positively selected. This sequence was found in a young man in good health. The chain has TRBV2 and TRBJ1-1, with 12 bases fitting TRBD1. CDR3 protein: CASSPGTGGAHTEAFF. CDR3 nucleotide sequence: TGTGCCAGCAGCCCCGGGACAGGGGGCGCGCACACTGAAGCTTTCTTT.